This T cell receptor (beta chain) was obtained from a study of blood T cell repertoires in COVID-19. Study as a whole: PBMCs, B-cell-depleted T cells, or T cells provided the cDNA or gDNA that made up the material.

Source study methods: Quantification of nucleated cells was approximated via reference gene primer amplification. The protocol was immunoSEQ multiplex PCR, while the TCRdb copy is restricted to in-frame clones and leaves out a portion. V and J calls and clone size are copied from that table; D and trimming were computed from the DNA. The data contain about 380,000 clones, 70% to 90% of them singletons. Trimming took 4 bases from V and 6 from J; bases not matched to a gene: 13. CDR1 is LGHDT and CDR2 is YNNKEL in the germline V gene (reference sequence). The CDR3 runs 18 residues. This receptor was obtained from a young man who had recovered from COVID-19. V and J are TRBV3-1 (or the pseudogene TRBV3-2) and TRBJ2-1; 12 bases are shared with TRBD2. The specimen sequenced was PBMCs or T cells enriched from blood (not recorded which). The CDR3, as DNA: TGTGCCAGCAGCCCGCTAGCGGGGGGGAACCTCGGAGGCAATGAGCAGTTCTTC. Translating it yields CASSPLAGGNLGGNEQFF.